The 8 T cell receptor beta chains below all came from one sample that was sequenced in a study of T cell responses to AZD1222 COVID-19 vaccine. The method was immunoSEQ multiplex PCR; TCRdb's version includes in-frame clones alone and lacks a portion of them. In the table there are some 84,000 clones, roughly 88% of which are singletons. The specimen was peripheral blood, collected 28 days after the second AZD1222 dose. These receptors were obtained from an adult who received the AZD1222 COVID-19 vaccine.

With regard to this clone: At one boundary the junction diverges from the germline segment, which might be a read error. The chain employs TRBV7-9 and TRBJ1-1; D remains unclear. The CDR3 contains 13 residues. CDR1 and CDR2 (germline): SEHNR, FQNEAQ (reference sequence). The CDR3: CASSNSGPGQAVF. The DNA for the CDR3 is TGTGCCAGCAGCAACTCCGGCCCGGGTCAGGCAGTCTTT. The full variable domain, in which reference TRBV7-9 and TRBJ1-1 provide the parts outside the CDR3, is DTGVSQNPRHKITKRGQNVTFRCDPISEHNRLYWYRQTLGQGPEFLTYFQNEAQLEKSRLLSDRFSAERPKGSFSTLEIQRTEQGDSAMYLCASSNSGPGQAVFGQGTRLTVV.

This chain joins TRBV5-6 and TRBJ2-7; D is unclear. Trimming stripped 5 bases from V and 0 bases from J, with 15 bases between. This CDR3 spans 15 amino acids. The germline V gene encodes CDR1 SGHDT and CDR2 YYEEEE. CDR3 nucleotide sequence: TGTGCCAGCAGTAACTCCTGGCTGGGCTCCTACGAGCAGTACTTC. Translated: CASSNSWLGSYEQYF.

This clone was detected only once. This sequence joins TRBV27 and TRBJ1-1; the match to TRBD1 covers 8 bases. V gave up 5 bases and J gave up 1 base; unmatched junction bases: 6. CDR1 MNHEY and CDR2 SMNVEV come from the germline V gene (reference sequence). The length of the CDR3 is 15 residues. The DNA for the CDR3 is TGTGCCAGCAGTCTACGGACAGGGCCGAACACTGAAGCTTTCTTT. Amino acid sequence: CASSLRTGPNTEAFF.

The CDR3 nucleotides read TGTGCCAGCAGCCAGAGCGGGGGGGGGACCTACAATGAGCAGTTCTTC. It codes for CASSQSGGGTYNEQFF. The genes are TRBV14 and TRBJ2-1; 10 bases fit TRBD2. This CDR3 is built from 16 residues. The V gene end was trimmed by 3 bases and the J gene end by 2 bases; junction bases not matched to a gene: 4. In germline, CDR1 is SGHDN, CDR2 FVKESK.

V usage is TRBV5-1 and J usage is TRBJ1-6, with no clear D. The length of the CDR3 is 16 residues. Trimming cost V 0 bases and J 3 bases, with 10 bases left between them. Germline V CDR1 and CDR2: SGHRS, YFSETQ. CDR3 bases: TGCGCCAGCAGCTTGGCGGGAAGGGTCTATAATTCACCCCTCCACTTT. It is translated as CASSLAGRVYNSPLHF.

This clone showed up just a few times. This CDR3 is CASSRDRYNEQFF. The CDR3 DNA is TGTGCCAGCAGCCGCGACAGATACAATGAGCAGTTCTTC. The V gene is TRBV5-6, the J gene TRBJ2-1, with a tentative D call TRBD1 (5 bases). Looked up from germline, CDR1 is SGHDT and CDR2 is YYEEEE. The CDR3 extends over 13 amino acids. Trimming pared 4 bases from V and 4 bases from J, leaving 9 bases between.

The chain recombines TRBV10-3 with TRBJ1-2; D gene uncertain. CDR1 and CDR2 (germline): ENHRY, SYGVKD. The V end lost 3 bases, the J end lost 2 bases, and 10 bases lay between the germline ends. The CDR3 loop spans 14 amino acids. The CDR3 sequence is CAISDGSSNYGYTF. The CDR3 nucleotides read TGTGCCATCAGTGATGGGTCCTCCAACTATGGCTACACCTTC.

In this sample, this clone turned up a few times. This rearrangement joins TRBV2 to TRBJ1-5; maybe TRBD1 (5 bases). Germline CDR1 reads SNHLY; CDR2 reads FYNNEI. The length of the CDR3 is 14 residues. V was pared by 1 base and J by 11 bases, with 15 bases between. The DNA of the CDR3 is TGTGCCAGCAGTGAAGTGGGGGGGGTGAGGACCCAGCATTTT. It yields the protein CASSEVGGVRTQHF.